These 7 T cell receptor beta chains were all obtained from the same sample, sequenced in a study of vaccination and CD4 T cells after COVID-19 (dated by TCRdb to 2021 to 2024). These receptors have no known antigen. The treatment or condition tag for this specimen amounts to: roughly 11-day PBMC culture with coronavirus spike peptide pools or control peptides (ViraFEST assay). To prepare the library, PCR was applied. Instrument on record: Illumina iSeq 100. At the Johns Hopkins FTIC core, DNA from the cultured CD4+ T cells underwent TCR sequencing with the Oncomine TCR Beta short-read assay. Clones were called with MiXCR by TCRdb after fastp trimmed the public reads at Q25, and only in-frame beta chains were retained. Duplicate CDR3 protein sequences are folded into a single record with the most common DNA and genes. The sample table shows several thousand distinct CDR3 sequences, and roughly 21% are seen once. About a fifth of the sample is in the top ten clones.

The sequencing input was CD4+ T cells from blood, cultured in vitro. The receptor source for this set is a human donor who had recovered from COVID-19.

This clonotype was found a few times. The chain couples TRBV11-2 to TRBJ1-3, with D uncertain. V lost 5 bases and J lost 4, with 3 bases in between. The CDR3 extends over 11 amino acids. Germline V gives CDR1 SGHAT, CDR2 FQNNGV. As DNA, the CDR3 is TGTGCCAGCAGCCGGGGAAACACCATATATTTT. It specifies CASSRGNTIYF.

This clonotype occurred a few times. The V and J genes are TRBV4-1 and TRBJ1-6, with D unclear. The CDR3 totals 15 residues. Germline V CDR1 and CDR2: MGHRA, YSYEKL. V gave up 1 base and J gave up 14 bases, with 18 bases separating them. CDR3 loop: CASSQGQASLRALHF. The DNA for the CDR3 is TGCGCCAGCAGCCAAGGGCAAGCCTCTTTAAGAGCCCTCCACTTT.

CDR3 residues: CASSPRMGRGSGNTIYF. The CDR3 DNA follows: TGTGCCAGCAGCCCCCGGATGGGCAGGGGTTCTGGAAACACCATATATTTT. J is TRBJ1-3 and V is TRBV7-9, with D possibly matching TRBD1 (6 bases). CDR3 length equals 17 residues. Germline values: CDR1 SEHNR, CDR2 FQNEAQ (reference sequence). Trimming stripped 5 bases from V and 1 base from J, with 18 bases between.

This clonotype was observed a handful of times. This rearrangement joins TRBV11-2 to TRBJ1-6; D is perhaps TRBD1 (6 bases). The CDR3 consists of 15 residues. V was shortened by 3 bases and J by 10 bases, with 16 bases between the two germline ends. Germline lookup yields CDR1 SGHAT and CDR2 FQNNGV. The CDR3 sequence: CASSFRGRVGSPLHF. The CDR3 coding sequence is TGTGCCAGCAGCTTCAGGGGCCGGGTCGGCTCACCCCTCCACTTT.

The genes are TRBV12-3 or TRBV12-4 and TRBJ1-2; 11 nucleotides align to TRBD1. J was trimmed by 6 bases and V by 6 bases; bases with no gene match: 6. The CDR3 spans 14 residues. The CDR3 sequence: CASRPGQGANGYTF. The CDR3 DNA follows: TGTGCCAGCAGGCCCGGACAGGGGGCGAATGGCTACACCTTC.

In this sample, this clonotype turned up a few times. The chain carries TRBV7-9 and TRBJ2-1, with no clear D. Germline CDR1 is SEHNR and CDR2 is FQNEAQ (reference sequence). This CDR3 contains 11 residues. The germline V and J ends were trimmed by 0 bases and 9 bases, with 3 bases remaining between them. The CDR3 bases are TGTGCCAGCAGCTTAGCAGGTGAGCAGTTCTTC. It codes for CASSLAGEQFF.

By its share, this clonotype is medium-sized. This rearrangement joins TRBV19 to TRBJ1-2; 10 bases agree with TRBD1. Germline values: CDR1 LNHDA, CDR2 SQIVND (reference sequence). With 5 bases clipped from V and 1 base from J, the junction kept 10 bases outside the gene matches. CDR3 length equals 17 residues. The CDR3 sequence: CASSPKGTGALNYGYTF. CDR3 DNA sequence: TGTGCCAGTAGTCCCAAGGGGACAGGGGCCCTTAACTATGGCTACACCTTC.